This entry lists 13 T cell receptor beta chains sequenced from one sample in a study of Ad26.COV2.S vaccination and SARS-CoV-2 variants. Documented treatment: about 20 received Ad26.COV2.S at low or high dose, single or two shots; roughly 5 received placebo; per-sample allocation not given. It was on day 63 after the first vaccine or placebo injection that samples were taken. The assay was immunoSEQ multiplex PCR, and TCRdb's table has in-frame clones only and misses some. In the table there are around 300,000 clones, 88% of which are singletons. This specimen consisted of peripheral blood, obtained in a trial of Ad26.COV2.S vaccine versus placebo. The receptor set was obtained from a person between 18 and 65 years old who received the Ad26.COV2.S COVID-19 vaccine or a placebo.

This sequence joins TRBV9 and TRBJ2-1, with TRBD1 matching over 7 bases. The CDR3 is 15 residues long. CDR1 SGDLS and CDR2 YYNGEE come from the germline V gene. V dropped 4 bases and J dropped 8; count of bases not matched to a gene: 12. CDR3 coding DNA: TGTGCCAGCAGCCCAAGACAGGGTCATGGGGATGAGCAGTTCTTC. This translates into CASSPRQGHGDEQFF.

J is TRBJ2-1 and V is TRBV27; D might be TRBD1 or TRBD2, each matching 5 bases. The CDR3 has 16 residues. Germline-derived CDR1 and CDR2 are MNHEY and SMNVEV (reference sequence). Trimming shortened V by 7 bases and J by 3 bases, and 19 bases separated the two germline ends. The CDR3 sequence is CASTPKGPDGYNEQFF. The CDR3 DNA reads TGTGCCAGCACCCCGAAGGGACCCGACGGCTACAATGAGCAGTTCTTC.

This chain links TRBV5-6 with TRBJ1-3; maybe TRBD1 (6 bases). Trimming stripped 1 base from V and 2 bases from J, with 13 bases between. Germline V gene sequence: CDR1 SGHDT, CDR2 YYEEEE. The CDR3 is 16 amino acids. Here the CDR3 reads CASSLRGTSTGNTIYF. As DNA, the CDR3 is TGTGCCAGCAGCTTGAGGGGGACTTCGACTGGAAACACCATATATTTT.

The chain is built from TRBV4-3 and TRBJ2-3; 7 positions match TRBD2. Germline V gene lookup returns CDR1 LGHNA and CDR2 YSLEER. The CDR3 extends over 15 amino acids. With 2 bases clipped from V and 4 bases from J, the junction kept 6 bases outside the gene matches. The CDR3 loop reads CASSQTSGTADTQYF. The CDR3, as DNA: TGCGCCAGCAGCCAAACCAGCGGGACCGCAGATACGCAGTATTTT.

V and J are TRBV7-3 and TRBJ1-1, with 7 bases that match TRBD1. Trimming cost V 1 base and J 1 base; bases outside gene matches: 6. Germline CDR1 reads SGHTA; CDR2 reads FQGTGA. CDR3 length: 16 amino acids. CDR3 sequence reads: CASSLKGGRTNTEAFF. DNA for the CDR3: TGTGCCAGCAGCTTAAAAGGGGGCCGGACGAACACTGAAGCTTTCTTT.

The J gene is TRBJ2-2, the V gene TRBV27; TRBD2 aligns across 7 bases. This CDR3 is built from 21 residues. Germline CDR1 and CDR2: MNHEY and SMNVEV (reference sequence). The V and J ends lost 6 bases and 0 bases, in that order; junction bases with no gene match: 22. CDR3 DNA sequence: TGTGCCAGCAGACCACGCGGGCGGGAGCTTCAACTCTCCACGAACACCGGGGAGCTGTTTTTT. Translating gives CASRPRGRELQLSTNTGELFF.

The chain has TRBV7-2 and TRBJ2-1, with D possibly TRBD2 on 5 matching bases. The germline CDR1 and CDR2 sequences are SGHTA and FQGNSA. Trimming took 4 bases from V and 4 from J, leaving 17 bases between them. The length of the CDR3 is 16 residues. CDR3 sequence reads: CASSSWSGGSYNEQFF. The DNA of the CDR3 is TGTGCCAGCAGCTCCTGGTCCGGCGGGTCTTACAATGAGCAGTTCTTC.

The chain employs TRBV9 and TRBJ2-2; 9 nucleotides match TRBD1. J gave up 5 bases and V 4 bases, and 9 bases lay outside the gene matches. Germline CDR1 reads SGDLS; CDR2 reads YYNGEE. This CDR3 is 16 amino acids long. CDR3 sequence: CASSIQQGAWTGELFF. CDR3 DNA: TGTGCCAGCAGCATACAACAGGGGGCTTGGACCGGGGAGCTGTTTTTT.

The chain is built from TRBV5-4 and TRBJ2-7; the D gene is possibly TRBD1 (8 bases). The V end was cut by 4 bases, the J end by 2 bases, with 16 bases between. The CDR3 contains 15 residues. Germline CDR1 is SGHNT and CDR2 is YYREEE (reference sequence). CDR3 coding DNA: TGTGCCAGCAGCCGTAACAGGGGGGGAACCTACGAGCAGTACTTC. This codes for CASSRNRGGTYEQYF.

This clone occurred once. This chain uses TRBV2 with TRBJ1-2; D gene ambiguous. Trimming pared 8 bases from V and 2 bases from J, leaving 12 bases between. The CDR3 runs 13 residues. CDR1 and CDR2 from the germline V gene are SNHLY and FYNNEI. For the CDR3, the DNA is TGTGCCAGCTCCGCGGGCAGGAACTATGGCTACACCTTC. Its protein product is CASSAGRNYGYTF.

The genes are TRBV10-3 and TRBJ1-5; possible D gene TRBD1, 5 bases. The CDR3 consists of 13 residues. V lost 3 bases, J lost 11 bases, and 14 bases lay in between. CDR1 ENHRY and CDR2 SYGVKD come from the germline V gene. DNA for the CDR3: TGTGCCATCAGTGATAAGGGGCCAGGGTCCCAGCATTTT. Residues: CAISDKGPGSQHF.

This chain joins TRBV19 and TRBJ2-7, with TRBD1 matching over 10 bases. CDR3 length equals 17 residues. V lost 2 bases and J lost 6; bases outside the gene matches: 13. Germline assignment: CDR1 LNHDA and CDR2 SQIVND (reference sequence). CDR3 DNA: TGTGCCAGTAGTATATCAGGGACAGGGGCGTACGACTCCGAGCAGTACTTC. Its translation is CASSISGTGAYDSEQYF.

V gene TRBV7-3 combines with J gene TRBJ1-2; perhaps TRBD1 as D (5 bases). This CDR3 has 13 amino acids. Trimming pared 4 bases from V and 4 bases from J, leaving 10 bases between. Looked up from germline, CDR1 is SGHTA and CDR2 is FQGTGA. The CDR3 reads CASSYEDSYGYTF. CDR3 coding DNA: TGTGCCAGCAGCTATGAAGACAGCTATGGCTACACCTTC.